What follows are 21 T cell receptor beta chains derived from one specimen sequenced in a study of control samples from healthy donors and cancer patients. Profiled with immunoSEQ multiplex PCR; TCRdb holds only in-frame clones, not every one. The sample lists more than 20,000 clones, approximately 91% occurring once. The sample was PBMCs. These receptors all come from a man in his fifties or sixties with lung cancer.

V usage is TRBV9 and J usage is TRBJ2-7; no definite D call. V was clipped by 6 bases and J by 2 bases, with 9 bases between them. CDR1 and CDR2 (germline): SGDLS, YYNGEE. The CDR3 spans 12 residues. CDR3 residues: CASIMGPYEQYF. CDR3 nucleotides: TGTGCCAGCATCATGGGTCCCTACGAGCAGTACTTC. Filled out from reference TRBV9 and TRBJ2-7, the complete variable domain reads DSGVTQTPKHLITATGQRVTLRCSPRSGDLSVYWYQQSLDQGLQFLIQYYNGEERAKGNILERFSAQQFPDLHSELNLSSLELGDSALYFCASIMGPYEQYFGPGTRLTVT.

In DNA form, the CDR3 reads TGTGCCAGCAGCGCGGGAGAGAACACTGAAGCTTTCTTT. This codes for CASSAGENTEAFF. The chain is built from TRBV9 and TRBJ1-1; D gene unclear. Germline CDR1 SGDLS, CDR2 YYNGEE. Trimming removed 3 bases from V and 1 base from J, with 7 bases in between. The CDR3 length is 13 residues. The variable domain in full, completed from reference TRBV9 and TRBJ1-1, reads DSGVTQTPKHLITATGQRVTLRCSPRSGDLSVYWYQQSLDQGLQFLIQYYNGEERAKGNILERFSAQQFPDLHSELNLSSLELGDSALYFCASSAGENTEAFFGQGTRLTVV.

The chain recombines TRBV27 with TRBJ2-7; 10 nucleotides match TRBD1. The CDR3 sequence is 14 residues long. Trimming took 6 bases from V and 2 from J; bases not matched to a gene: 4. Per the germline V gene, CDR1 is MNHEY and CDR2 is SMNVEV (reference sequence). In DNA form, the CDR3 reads TGTGCCAGCAGCGGGACAGGGGACCCCTACGAGCAGTACTTC. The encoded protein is CASSGTGDPYEQYF.

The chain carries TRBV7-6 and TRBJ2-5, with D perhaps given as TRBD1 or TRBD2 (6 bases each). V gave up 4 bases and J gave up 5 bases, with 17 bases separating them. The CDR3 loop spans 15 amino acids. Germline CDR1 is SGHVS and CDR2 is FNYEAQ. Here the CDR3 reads CASSSRPGGRETQYF. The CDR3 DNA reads TGTGCCAGCAGCTCCCGCCCCGGGGGCAGGGAGACCCAGTACTTC.

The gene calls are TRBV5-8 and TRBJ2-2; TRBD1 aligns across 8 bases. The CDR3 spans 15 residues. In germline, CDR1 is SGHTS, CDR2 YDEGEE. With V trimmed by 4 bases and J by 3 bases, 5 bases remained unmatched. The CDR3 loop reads CASSTGQGYTGELFF. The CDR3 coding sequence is TGTGCCAGCAGCACCGGACAGGGATACACCGGGGAGCTGTTTTTT.

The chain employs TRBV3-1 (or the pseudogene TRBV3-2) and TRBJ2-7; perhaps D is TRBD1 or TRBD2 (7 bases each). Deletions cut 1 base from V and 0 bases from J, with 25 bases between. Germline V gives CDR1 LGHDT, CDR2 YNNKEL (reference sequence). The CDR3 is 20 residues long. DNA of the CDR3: TGTGCCAGCAGCCAAGGGGTTGGGTCGGTGGGAGGGGGCCTCTCCTACGAGCAGTACTTC. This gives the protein CASSQGVGSVGGGLSYEQYF.

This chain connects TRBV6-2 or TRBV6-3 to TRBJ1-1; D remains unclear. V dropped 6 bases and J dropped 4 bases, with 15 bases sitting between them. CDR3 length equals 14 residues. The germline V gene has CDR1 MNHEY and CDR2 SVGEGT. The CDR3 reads CASSPGREATEAFF. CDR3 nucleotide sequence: TGTGCCAGCAGCCCGGGGAGGGAAGCCACTGAAGCTTTCTTT.

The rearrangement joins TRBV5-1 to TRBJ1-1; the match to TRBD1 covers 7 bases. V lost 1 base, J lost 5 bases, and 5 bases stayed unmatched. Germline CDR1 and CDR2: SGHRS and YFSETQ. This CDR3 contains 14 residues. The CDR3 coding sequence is TGCGCCAGCAGCTTGCAGACAGGGAGTACTGAAGCTTTCTTT. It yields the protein CASSLQTGSTEAFF.

The CDR3 DNA reads as TGTGCCAGCAGCTTGGCGCGGGGAAACACCATATATTTT. Translation: CASSLARGNTIYF. This chain links TRBV5-6 with TRBJ1-3; no firm D call. This CDR3 contains 13 residues. V was shortened by 0 bases and J by 4 bases, with 5 bases between the two germline ends. The germline gives CDR1 SGHDT, CDR2 YYEEEE.

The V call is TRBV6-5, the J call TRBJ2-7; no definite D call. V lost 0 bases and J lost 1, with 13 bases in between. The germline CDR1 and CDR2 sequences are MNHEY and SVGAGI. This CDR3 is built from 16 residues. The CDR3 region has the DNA TGTGCCAGCAGTTACTCTAGACTCCTTGGGTCCTACGAGCAGTACTTC. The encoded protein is CASSYSRLLGSYEQYF.

CDR3 in DNA: TGTGCCAGCAGCTTAGATCTTCCAGGCAAATATAATTCACCCCTCCACTTT. Its protein is CASSLDLPGKYNSPLHF. The J gene is TRBJ1-6, the V gene TRBV11-2; D not certain. V was shortened by 0 bases and J by 4 bases, with 13 bases between the two germline ends. Germline V lookup: CDR1 SGHAT, CDR2 FQNNGV. The CDR3 has 17 amino acids. The whole variable domain, remainder taken from reference TRBV11-2 and TRBJ1-6, is EAGVAQSPRYKIIEKRQSVAFWCNPISGHATLYWYQQILGQGPKLLIQFQNNGVVDDSQLPKDRFSAERLKGVDSTLKIQPAKLEDSAVYLCASSLDLPGKYNSPLHFGNGTRLTVT.

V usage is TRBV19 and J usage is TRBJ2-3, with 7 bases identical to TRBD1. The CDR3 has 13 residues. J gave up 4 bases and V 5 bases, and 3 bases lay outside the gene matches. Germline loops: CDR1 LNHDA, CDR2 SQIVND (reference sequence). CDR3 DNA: TGTGCCAGTAGTTCTGGACAGGCAGATACGCAGTATTTT. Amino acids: CASSSGQADTQYF.

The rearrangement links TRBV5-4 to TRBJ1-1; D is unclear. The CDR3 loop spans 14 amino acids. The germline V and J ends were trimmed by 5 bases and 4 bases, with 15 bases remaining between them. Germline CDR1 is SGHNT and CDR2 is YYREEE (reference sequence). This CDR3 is CASRSDLGSTEAFF. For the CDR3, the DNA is TGTGCCAGCAGGTCTGACTTGGGGAGCACTGAAGCTTTCTTT.

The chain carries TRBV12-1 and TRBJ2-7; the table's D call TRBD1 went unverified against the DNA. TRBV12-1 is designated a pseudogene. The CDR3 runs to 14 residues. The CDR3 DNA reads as TGTGCCAGCAGCCGGGCCGACAGGGGGCGGGGGCAGTACTTC. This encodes CASSRADRGRGQYF.

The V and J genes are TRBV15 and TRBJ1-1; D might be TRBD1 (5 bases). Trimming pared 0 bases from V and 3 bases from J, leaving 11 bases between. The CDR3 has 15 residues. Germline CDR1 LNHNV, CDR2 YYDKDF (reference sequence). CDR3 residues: CATSRDPGHDTEAFF. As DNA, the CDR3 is TGTGCCACCAGCAGAGATCCGGGGCATGACACTGAAGCTTTCTTT.

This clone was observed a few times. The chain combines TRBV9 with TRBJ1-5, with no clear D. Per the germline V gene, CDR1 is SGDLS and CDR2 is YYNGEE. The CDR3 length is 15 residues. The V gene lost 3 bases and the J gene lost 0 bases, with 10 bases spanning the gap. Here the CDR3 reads CASSAAGFSNQPQHF. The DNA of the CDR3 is TGTGCCAGCAGCGCAGCAGGTTTTAGCAATCAGCCCCAGCATTTT.

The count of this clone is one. The CDR3 DNA follows: TGTGCCAGCAGACCCCAGGGTTGGGACACTGAAGCTTTCTTT. Translation gives CASRPQGWDTEAFF. The gene calls are TRBV6-4 and TRBJ1-1; maybe TRBD1 (5 bases). V lost 6 bases to trimming and J lost 3 bases, with 14 bases between them. Germline V lookup: CDR1 MRHNA, CDR2 SNTAGT. The CDR3 is made up of 14 amino acids.

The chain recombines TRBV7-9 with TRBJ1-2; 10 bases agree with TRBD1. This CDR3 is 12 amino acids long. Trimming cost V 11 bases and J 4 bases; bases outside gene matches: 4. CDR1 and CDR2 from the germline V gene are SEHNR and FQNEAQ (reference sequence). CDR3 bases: TGTGCCGTGGGACAGGGGACCTATGGCTACACCTTC. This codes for CAVGQGTYGYTF.

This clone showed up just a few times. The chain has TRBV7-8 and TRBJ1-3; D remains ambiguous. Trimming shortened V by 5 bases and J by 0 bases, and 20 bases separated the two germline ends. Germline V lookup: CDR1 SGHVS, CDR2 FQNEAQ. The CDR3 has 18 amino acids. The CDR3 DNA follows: TGTGCCAGCAGCCCCCCTTTCCGACACCGACGCTCTGGAAACACCATATATTTT. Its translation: CASSPPFRHRRSGNTIYF. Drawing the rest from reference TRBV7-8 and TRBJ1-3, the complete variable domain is GAGVSQSPRYKVAKRGQDVALRCDPISGHVSLFWYQQALGQGPEFLTYFQNEAQLDKSGLPSDRFFAERPEGSVSTLKIQRTQQEDSAVYLCASSPPFRHRRSGNTIYFGEGSWLTVV.

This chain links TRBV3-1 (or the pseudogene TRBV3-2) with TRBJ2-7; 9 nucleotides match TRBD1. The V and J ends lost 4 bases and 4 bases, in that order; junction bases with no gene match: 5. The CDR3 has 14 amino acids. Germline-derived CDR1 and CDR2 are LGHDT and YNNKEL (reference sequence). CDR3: CASSPTGGRYEQYF. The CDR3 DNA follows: TGTGCCAGCAGCCCCACAGGGGGCAGATACGAGCAGTACTTC.

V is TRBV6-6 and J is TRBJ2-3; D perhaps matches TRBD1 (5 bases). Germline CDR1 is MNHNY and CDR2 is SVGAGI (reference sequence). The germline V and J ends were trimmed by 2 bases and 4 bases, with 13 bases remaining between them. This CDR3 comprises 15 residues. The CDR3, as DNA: TGTGCCAGCAGTTACACGGCCAGGGCTTCAGATACGCAGTATTTT. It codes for CASSYTARASDTQYF.